The sequence of this TCR beta chain was determined in a study of blood T cell repertoires in COVID-19. Sequencing used immunoSEQ multiplex PCR; TCRdb keeps in-frame clones, though not all of them. This table holds approximately 470,000 clones, around 90% found once. This CDR3 has 16 residues. V was clipped by 2 bases and J by 2 bases; unmatched bases: 5. CDR1 and CDR2 (germline): MNHEY, SMNVEV (reference sequence). The sequenced sample consisted of PBMCs or T cells enriched from blood (not recorded which). This TCR came from a woman between 18 and 29 years old who had recovered from COVID-19. The V gene is TRBV27, the J gene TRBJ2-1; TRBD2 matches at 8 bases. CDR3 DNA sequence: TGTGCCAGCAGTTTAATACTAGCGGCGACCTACAATGAGCAGTTCTTC. Translation: CASSLILAATYNEQFF.